The clone carrying this T cell receptor (beta chain) was seen once. Individuals aged roughly 18 to 95 years were recruited from fewer than 30 US areas. The record originates from a study of blood T cell repertoires in COVID-19. Germline V gene sequence: CDR1 MDHEN, CDR2 SYDVKM. This CDR3 contains 13 residues. Trimming pared 8 bases from V and 2 bases from J, leaving 13 bases between. TCRdb keeps only in-frame clones here, not all; method: immunoSEQ multiplex PCR. The profile shows a few hundred thousand clones, 70% to 90% of them singletons. Sequencing used PBMCs or T cells enriched from blood (not recorded which). This rearrangement joins TRBV28 to TRBJ2-7, with TRBD2 as a possible D gene (6 bases). The sequence was collected from a woman in her thirties or forties with acute COVID-19. CDR3 region: CASVRRVPYEQYF. The CDR3 DNA sequence: TGTGCCAGCGTGAGGAGGGTCCCCTACGAGCAGTACTTC.